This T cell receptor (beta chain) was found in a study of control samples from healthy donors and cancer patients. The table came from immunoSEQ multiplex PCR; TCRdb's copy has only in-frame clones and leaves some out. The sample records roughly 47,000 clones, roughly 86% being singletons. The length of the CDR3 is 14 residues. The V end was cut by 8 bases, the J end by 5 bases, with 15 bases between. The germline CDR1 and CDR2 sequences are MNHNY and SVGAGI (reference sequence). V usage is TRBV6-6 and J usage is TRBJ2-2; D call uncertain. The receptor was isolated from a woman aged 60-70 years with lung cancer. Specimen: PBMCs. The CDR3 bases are TGTGCCAGCTATACAGAATGGAAAACCGGGGAGCTGTTTTTT. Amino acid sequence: CASYTEWKTGELFF.